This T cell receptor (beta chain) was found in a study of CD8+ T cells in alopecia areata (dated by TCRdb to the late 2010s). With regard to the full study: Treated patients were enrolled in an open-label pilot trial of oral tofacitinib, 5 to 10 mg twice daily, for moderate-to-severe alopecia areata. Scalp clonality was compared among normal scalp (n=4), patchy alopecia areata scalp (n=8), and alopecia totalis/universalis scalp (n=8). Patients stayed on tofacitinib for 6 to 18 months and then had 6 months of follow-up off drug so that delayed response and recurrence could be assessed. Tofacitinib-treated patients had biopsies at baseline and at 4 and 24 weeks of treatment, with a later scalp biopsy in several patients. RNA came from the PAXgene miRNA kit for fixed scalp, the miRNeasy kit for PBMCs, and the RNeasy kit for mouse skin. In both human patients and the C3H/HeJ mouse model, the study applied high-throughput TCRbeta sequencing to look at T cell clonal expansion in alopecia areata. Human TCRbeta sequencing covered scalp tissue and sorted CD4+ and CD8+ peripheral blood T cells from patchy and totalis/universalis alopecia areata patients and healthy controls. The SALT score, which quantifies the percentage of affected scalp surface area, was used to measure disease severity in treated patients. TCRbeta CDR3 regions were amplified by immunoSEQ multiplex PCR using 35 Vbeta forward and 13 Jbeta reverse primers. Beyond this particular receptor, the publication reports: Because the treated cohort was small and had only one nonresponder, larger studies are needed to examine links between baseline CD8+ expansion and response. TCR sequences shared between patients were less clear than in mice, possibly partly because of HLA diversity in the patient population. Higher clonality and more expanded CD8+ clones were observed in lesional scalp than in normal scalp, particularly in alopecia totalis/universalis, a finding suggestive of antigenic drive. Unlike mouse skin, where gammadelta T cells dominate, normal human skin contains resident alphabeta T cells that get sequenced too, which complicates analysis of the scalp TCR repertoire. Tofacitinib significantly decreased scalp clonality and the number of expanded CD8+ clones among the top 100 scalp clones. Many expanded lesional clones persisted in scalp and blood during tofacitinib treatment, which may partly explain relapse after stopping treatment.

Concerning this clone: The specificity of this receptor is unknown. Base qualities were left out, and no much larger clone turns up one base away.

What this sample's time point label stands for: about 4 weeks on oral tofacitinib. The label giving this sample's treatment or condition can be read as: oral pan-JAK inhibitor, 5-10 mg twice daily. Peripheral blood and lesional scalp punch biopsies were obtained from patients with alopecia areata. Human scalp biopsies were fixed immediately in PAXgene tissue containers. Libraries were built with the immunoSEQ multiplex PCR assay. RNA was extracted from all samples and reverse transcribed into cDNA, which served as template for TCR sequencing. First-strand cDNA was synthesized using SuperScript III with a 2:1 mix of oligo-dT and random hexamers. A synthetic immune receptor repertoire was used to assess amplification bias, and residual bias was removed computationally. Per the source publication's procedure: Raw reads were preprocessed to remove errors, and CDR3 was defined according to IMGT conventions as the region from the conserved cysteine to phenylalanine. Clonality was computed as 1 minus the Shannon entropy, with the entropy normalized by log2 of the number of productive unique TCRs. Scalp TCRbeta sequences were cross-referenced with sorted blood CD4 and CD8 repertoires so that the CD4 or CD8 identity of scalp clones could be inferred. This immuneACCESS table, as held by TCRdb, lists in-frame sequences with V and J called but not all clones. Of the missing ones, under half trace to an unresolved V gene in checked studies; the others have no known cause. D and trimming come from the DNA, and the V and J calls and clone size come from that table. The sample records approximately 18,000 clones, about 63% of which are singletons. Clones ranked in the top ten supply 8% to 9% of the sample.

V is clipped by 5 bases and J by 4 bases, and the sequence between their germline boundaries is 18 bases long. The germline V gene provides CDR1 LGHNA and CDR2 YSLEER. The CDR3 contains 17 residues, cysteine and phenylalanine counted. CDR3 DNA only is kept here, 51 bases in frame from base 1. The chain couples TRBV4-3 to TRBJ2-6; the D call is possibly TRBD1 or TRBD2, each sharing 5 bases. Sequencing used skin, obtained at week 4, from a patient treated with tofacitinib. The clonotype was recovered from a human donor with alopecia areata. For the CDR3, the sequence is CASSDSRRGAGANVLTF. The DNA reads TGCGCCAGCAGCGACTCCCGTCGGGGCGCGGGGGCCAACGTCCTGACTTTC.